Each of the 16 T cell receptor beta chains below was sequenced from the same sample in a study of neoadjuvant anti-PD-1 for oral cavity cancer. The method was immunoSEQ multiplex PCR; TCRdb's version includes in-frame clones alone and lacks a portion of them. The table shows tens of thousands of clones, with around 88% occurring only once. The starting material was PBMCs, obtained before nivolumab (anti-PD-1) treatment. Receptors were obtained from a person between 35 and 79 years old with oral cavity squamous cell carcinoma.

V usage is TRBV6-5 and J usage is TRBJ1-6, with D perhaps TRBD1 (6 bases). This CDR3 is 15 amino acids long. Between the trimmed V and J ends, which lost 5 bases and 3 bases, there was a span of 11 bases. The V gene's germline CDR1 is MNHEY and CDR2 SVGAGI. CDR3 DNA: TGTGCCAGCAGTGGGACACCAAGCTATAATTCACCCCTCCACTTT. Protein product: CASSGTPSYNSPLHF.

This clone was recorded only once. The V gene is TRBV5-1, the J gene TRBJ1-2; no reliable D call. Germline V gives CDR1 SGHRS, CDR2 YFSETQ. Deletions cut 3 bases from V and 7 bases from J, with 16 bases between. This CDR3 is 14 amino acids long. CDR3 sequence reads: CASSSQSGPGGYTF. DNA for the CDR3: TGCGCCAGCAGCTCCCAGTCCGGGCCCGGTGGCTACACCTTC.

The V gene is TRBV6-1, the J gene TRBJ2-7, with 9 positions matching TRBD1. The germline V gene encodes CDR1 MNHNS and CDR2 SASEGT. V lost 2 bases and J lost 2; bases outside the gene matches: 1. The CDR3 consists of 14 residues. The CDR3 spells CASSERTGAYEQYF. The CDR3 DNA reads as TGTGCCAGCAGTGAAAGGACAGGGGCCTACGAGCAGTACTTC.

The chain is built from TRBV6-5 and TRBJ1-1, with 9 bases that match TRBD1. The ends lost 0 bases at V and 0 bases at J; junction bases unmatched: 2. Germline V CDR1 and CDR2: MNHEY, SVGAGI. There are 16 residues in the CDR3. The CDR3 spells CASSYSGTGMNTEAFF. The DNA of the CDR3 is TGTGCCAGCAGTTACTCGGGGACAGGGATGAACACTGAAGCTTTCTTT.

This chain links TRBV27 with TRBJ2-5; 14 bases fit TRBD2. V shed 2 bases, J shed 4 bases, and the junction held 6 bases outside the gene matches. Germline assignment: CDR1 MNHEY and CDR2 SMNVEV (reference sequence). The CDR3 is made up of 17 amino acids. This CDR3 reads CASSLGPGTSGRETQYF. As DNA, the CDR3 is TGTGCCAGCAGTTTAGGCCCCGGGACTAGCGGGAGAGAGACCCAGTACTTC.

The CDR3: CASSLEAGASYEQYF. CDR3 DNA: TGTGCCAGCAGCTTAGAGGCGGGGGCCTCCTACGAGCAGTACTTC. V usage is TRBV7-9 and J usage is TRBJ2-7; possibly TRBD2 for D (7 bases). Deletions cut 1 base from V and 0 bases from J, with 10 bases between. The CDR3 covers 15 residues. CDR1 and CDR2 from the germline V gene are SEHNR and FQNEAQ (reference sequence).

The V gene is TRBV30, the J gene TRBJ2-1; 9 bases are shared with TRBD2. CDR1 is GTSNPN and CDR2 is SVGIG in the germline V gene (reference sequence). The length of the CDR3 is 14 residues. The V gene end was trimmed by 1 base and the J gene end by 5 bases; junction bases not matched to a gene: 3. CDR3 coding DNA: TGTGCCTGGAGTGGGCTAGCGGGAAACAATGAGCAGTTCTTC. Translation: CAWSGLAGNNEQFF.

The genes are TRBV5-8 and TRBJ2-3; the D is unclear. The CDR3 contains 13 residues. The germline CDR1 and CDR2 sequences are SGHTS and YDEGEE. The ends were cut back, 2 bases at V and 0 bases at J, with 4 bases in the middle. CDR3 loop: CASSFDSTDTQYF. The CDR3 bases are TGTGCCAGCAGCTTTGACAGCACAGATACGCAGTATTTT.

The chain uses TRBV4-1 and TRBJ1-1; TRBD1 is a possible D gene (5 bases). CDR3 size: 15 residues. Germline V lookup: CDR1 MGHRA, CDR2 YSYEKL. V was pared by 4 bases and J by 1 base, with 13 bases between. The CDR3 reads CASSPKGRTNTEAFF. DNA of the CDR3: TGCGCCAGCAGCCCAAAGGGACGGACGAACACTGAAGCTTTCTTT.

This clone was seen a single time. The chain combines TRBV7-9 with TRBJ2-1; 8 bases match TRBD2. Germline V CDR1 and CDR2: SEHNR, FQNEAQ (reference sequence). After removal of 5 bases from V and 4 bases from J, the junction contained 13 bases not matched to a gene. The CDR3 has 17 amino acids. The CDR3 loop reads CASSPPPRGVGYNEQFF. The CDR3 nucleotides are TGTGCCAGCAGCCCCCCGCCGCGGGGGGTGGGATACAATGAGCAGTTCTTC.

The V and J genes are TRBV11-2 and TRBJ1-2; perhaps TRBD1 as D (6 bases). This CDR3 is 15 amino acids long. Between the trimmed V and J ends, which lost 0 bases and 2 bases, there was a span of 10 bases. Germline V gives CDR1 SGHAT, CDR2 FQNNGV. The CDR3: CASSLEMGGNYGYTF. In nucleotides, the CDR3 is TGTGCCAGCAGCTTAGAAATGGGGGGCAACTATGGCTACACCTTC.

The chain uses TRBV28 and TRBJ2-7; the match to TRBD1 covers 9 bases. V lost 8 bases to trimming and J lost 3 bases; unmatched junction nucleotides: 8. CDR3 length: 14 residues. Germline V gene sequence: CDR1 MDHEN, CDR2 SYDVKM. DNA for the CDR3: TGTGCCAGCTTTACCCCGGGACAGGGCTACGAGCAGTACTTC. This translates into CASFTPGQGYEQYF.

The chain is built from TRBV7-4 and TRBJ2-7; D not resolved. CDR1 SGHVT and CDR2 SQSDAQ come from the germline V gene. Between the trimmed V and J ends, which lost 1 base and 0 bases, there was a span of 7 bases. This CDR3 is 14 amino acids long. The CDR3 DNA follows: TGTGCCAGCAGCTTAGTCGGCTACTCCTACGAGCAGTACTTC. This encodes CASSLVGYSYEQYF.

The rearrangement links TRBV28 to TRBJ2-7, with 7 bases fitting TRBD2. The J segment lost 7 bases and the V segment lost 6 bases, leaving 18 bases of the junction unmatched. The CDR3 has 16 residues. Per germline, CDR1 MDHEN and CDR2 SYDVKM. The CDR3 coding sequence is TGTGCCAGCAGCCGCGCGAGCGGGAAGTTTCTTCGGGAGCAGTACTTC. Its protein is CASSRASGKFLREQYF.

The sample holds a few counts of this clone. The same CDR3 also results from other DNA sequences found in this sample. This sequence joins TRBV7-2 and TRBJ2-6; no clear D gene. The length of the CDR3 is 17 residues. V was trimmed by 2 bases and J by 2 bases, leaving 13 bases between them. Germline CDR1 reads SGHTA; CDR2 reads FQGNSA. CDR3 loop: CASSLRVYLTGANVLTF. DNA for the CDR3: TGTGCCAGCAGCTTAAGAGTGTACCTTACTGGGGCCAACGTCCTGACTTTC.

The chain couples TRBV27 to TRBJ2-2; 8 bases are shared with TRBD1. The CDR3 totals 16 residues. The germline CDR1 and CDR2 sequences are MNHEY and SMNVEV (reference sequence). The ends lost 3 bases at V and 6 bases at J; junction bases unmatched: 9. DNA for the CDR3: TGTGCCAGCAGTTTTCGGACAGGGAAAGGTGCCGGGGAGCTGTTTTTT. This codes for CASSFRTGKGAGELFF.